These T cell receptor beta chains were read from a single sample in a study of control samples from healthy donors and cancer patients. This table comes from immunoSEQ multiplex PCR, and its TCRdb copy is limited to in-frame clones, with some not included. The data show more than 85,000 clones, 83% seen once. Specimen: blood. All receptors derive from a woman aged 50 to 60 in good health. CDR3s leave out the opening cysteine and the closing phenylalanine or tryptophan.

TRBJ2-7 TRBV7-9 ASSRSYEQY
TRBJ2-7 TRBV30 AWSVGGRGGYYEQY
TRBJ1-1 TRBV19 ASSSGRRTEAF
TRBJ1-2 TRBV19 ASSIIGQSYGYT
TRBJ2-7 TRBV6-5 ASRIEAVPTGEQY
TRBJ2-5 TRBV7-2 ASSSGETQY
TRBJ2-5 TRBV11-3 ASSPWTGAAQETQY
TRBJ1-1 TRBV5-1 ASSLDPGGGTEAF
TRBJ1-1 TRBV30 AWNKPRLNTEAF
TRBJ1-2 TRBV7-8 ASSLRTGGAGYGYT
TRBJ2-1 TRBV15 ATSRDSIAALSYNEQF
TRBJ2-5 TRBV15 ATSRGSRQETQY
TRBJ1-5 TRBV6-5 ASSWGLGVGQPQH
TRBJ1-2 TRBV5-1 ASSVKAGAGYT
TRBJ2-4 TRBV11-3 ASSPGLGVAKNIQY
TRBJ2-7 TRBV7-2 ASSSGTGTYEQY
TRBJ1-1 TRBV6-4 ASRSGQNTEAF
TRBJ1-3 TRBV11-3 ASSLGTGGNTIY
TRBJ2-1 TRBV27 ASRGHKTSYNEQF
TRBJ2-7 TRBV3-1/TRBV3-2 ASSLRDWAYEQY